The 16 T cell receptor beta chains reported below all come from one sample, sequenced in a study of beta chain features in type 1 diabetes. The isolated RNA, all of it, was reverse transcribed, so expressed TCRB transcripts were what got sequenced. TCRdb's copy holds only in-frame clones and misses some; the assay was immunoSEQ multiplex PCR. The data show around 290,000 clones, about 7.8% seen once. Sequenced material: central memory CD4+ T cells from blood. The receptors were sampled from a woman in her late teens or twenties in good health.

The table lists this clone with a few counts. V is TRBV4-3 and J is TRBJ2-5, with 8 positions matching TRBD2. Germline assignment: CDR1 LGHNA and CDR2 YSLEER. V trimming: 0 bases; J trimming: 6 bases; junction bases outside the gene matches: 3. The length of the CDR3 is 14 residues. The CDR3 nucleotides are TGCGCCAGCAGCCAAGATCGGGGGGGTCAGACCCAGTACTTC. Translated: CASSQDRGGQTQYF.

In DNA, the CDR3 is TGTGCCAGCAGGGGACTAGCGGGAGTTGCCGGGGAGCTGTTTTTT. Translation gives CASRGLAGVAGELFF. The gene calls are TRBV27 and TRBJ2-2; 14 positions match TRBD2. With V trimmed by 6 bases and J by 6 bases, 3 bases remained unmatched. CDR1 is MNHEY and CDR2 is SMNVEV in the germline V gene (reference sequence). The length of the CDR3 is 15 residues.

This clone was seen only a few times. The chain joins TRBV5-1 to TRBJ1-1; D unclear. V lost 3 bases and J 1 base, leaving 10 bases between the germline ends. The CDR3 is 14 residues long. Germline CDR1 SGHRS, CDR2 YFSETQ. DNA for the CDR3: TGCGCCAGCAGCTGGAATTTGGAGAACACTGAAGCTTTCTTT. Translated, it gives CASSWNLENTEAFF.

V is TRBV6-5 and J is TRBJ2-3; the D gene is possibly TRBD2 (7 bases). Per the germline V gene, CDR1 is MNHEY and CDR2 is SVGAGI. Trimming removed 8 bases from V and 3 bases from J, with 18 bases in between. This CDR3 is 15 amino acids long. CDR3 coding DNA: TGTGCCAGCCTCATCCGGGGGGACAAAACAGATACGCAGTATTTT. This encodes CASLIRGDKTDTQYF.

The rearrangement links TRBV7-6 to TRBJ2-2; D is possibly TRBD1 (5 bases). Trimming removed 5 bases from V and 8 bases from J, with 18 bases in between. This CDR3 is built from 15 residues. Per germline, CDR1 SGHVS and CDR2 FNYEAQ. CDR3 sequence (DNA): TGTGCCAGCAGCAAGGACACCCGATGGGTTGGGGAGCTGTTTTTT. Translating gives CASSKDTRWVGELFF.

This clone was observed a few times. This chain links TRBV7-8 with TRBJ2-7, with D perhaps matching TRBD1 (5 bases). CDR3 length: 15 residues. Trimming cost V 1 base and J 0 bases, with 10 bases left between them. Looked up from germline, CDR1 is SGHVS and CDR2 is FQNEAQ. CDR3 region: CASSLGQPSSYEQYV. CDR3 in DNA: TGTGCCAGCAGCTTAGGACAGCCGAGCTCCTACGAGCAGTACGTC.

This clone has just one count. The V call is TRBV10-2, the J call TRBJ2-7; 7 positions agree with TRBD1. The CDR3 length is 12 residues. V was clipped by 6 bases and J by 6 bases; unmatched bases: 5. Germline values: CDR1 WSHSY, CDR2 SAAADI. The CDR3 DNA reads TGCGCCAGCAGAAAGACAGGGAGCGAGCAGTACTTC. Its translation: CASRKTGSEQYF.

This rearrangement joins TRBV6-1 to TRBJ1-1, with D maybe TRBD1 (6 bases). V gave up 6 bases and J gave up 1 base, with 15 bases separating them. Germline loops: CDR1 MNHNS, CDR2 SASEGT. This CDR3 has 15 residues. DNA of the CDR3: TGTGCCAGCAGCCCCTTTCAGGGGACGAACACTGAAGCTTTCTTT. It codes for CASSPFQGTNTEAFF.

This clone was observed a single time. V usage is TRBV7-3 and J usage is TRBJ2-3; 9 bases map to TRBD2. The CDR3 runs 16 residues. V lost 4 bases and J lost 9; bases outside the gene matches: 14. CDR1 and CDR2 (germline): SGHTA, FQGTGA. CDR3 bases: TGTGCCAGCAGCTCCCCGGGAGCGGGGGGCCGCCGAACGCAGTATTTT. Residues: CASSSPGAGGRRTQYF.

This clone was observed a handful of times. The genes are TRBV28 and TRBJ1-5, with 8 bases identical to TRBD1. This CDR3 comprises 16 residues. In germline, CDR1 is MDHEN, CDR2 SYDVKM. J was trimmed by 5 bases and V by 7 bases; bases with no gene match: 13. The chain's CDR3 is CASTPGATGVDQPQHF. The CDR3 coding sequence is TGTGCCAGCACTCCGGGAGCGACAGGGGTCGATCAGCCCCAGCATTTT.

A few counts support this clone. The J gene is TRBJ1-2, the V gene TRBV7-2, with D tentatively TRBD1 (6 bases). The V gene lost 6 bases and the J gene lost 9 bases, with 17 bases spanning the gap. The germline V gene has CDR1 SGHTA and CDR2 FQGNSA. This CDR3 spans 13 amino acids. The CDR3: CASSGRQALSYTF. In DNA, the CDR3 is TGTGCCAGCAGTGGACGACAGGCTTTGAGCTACACCTTC.

This clone was observed a few times. Here the CDR3 reads CASSYSTGTNSPLHF. CDR3 nucleotides: TGTGCCAGCAGTTACTCAACAGGGACGAATTCACCCCTCCACTTT. This chain links TRBV6-5 with TRBJ1-6; D is possibly TRBD1 (6 bases). Germline V gene data show CDR1 as MNHEY and CDR2 as SVGAGI. CDR3 size: 15 residues. The V and J ends lost 0 bases and 7 bases respectively, with 10 bases between them.

This chain connects TRBV19 to TRBJ2-1; weak D call: TRBD2 (5 bases). CDR3 length: 14 amino acids. The germline V gene has CDR1 LNHDA and CDR2 SQIVND (reference sequence). Trimming pared 6 bases from V and 6 bases from J, leaving 15 bases between. The CDR3: CASSSQDFSNEQFF. Written as DNA, the CDR3 is TGTGCCAGTAGCTCTCAGGACTTCTCCAATGAGCAGTTCTTC.

This clone occurred a few times. This chain uses TRBV7-2 with TRBJ2-5, with 7 bases identical to TRBD2. With 6 bases clipped from V and 4 bases from J, the junction kept 8 bases outside the gene matches. Germline CDR1 reads SGHTA; CDR2 reads FQGNSA. This CDR3 contains 14 residues. The CDR3 is CASRSGDRGETQYF. The CDR3 DNA sequence: TGTGCCAGCAGAAGCGGGGATAGAGGAGAGACCCAGTACTTC.

This clone was found many times. The same CDR3 also results from other DNA sequences found in this sample. The rearrangement links TRBV7-2 to TRBJ1-4; unclear D gene. Germline V CDR1 and CDR2: SGHTA, FQGNSA. The CDR3 extends over 12 amino acids. Trimming cost V 5 bases and J 8 bases, with 9 bases left between them. Written as DNA, the CDR3 is TGTGCCAGCAGCCCACAAGGGGAAAAACTGTTTTTT. It translates to CASSPQGEKLFF.

The CDR3: CASSLGTSGATDTQYF. The CDR3 DNA sequence: TGTGCCAGCAGCCTCGGGACTAGCGGGGCGACAGATACGCAGTATTTT. The chain links TRBV7-3 to TRBJ2-3; TRBD2 agrees at 13 bases. V was clipped by 5 bases and J by 3 bases; unmatched bases: 5. Germline CDR1 reads SGHTA; CDR2 reads FQGTGA. CDR3 length: 16 residues. The full variable domain, in which reference TRBV7-3 and TRBJ2-3 provide the parts outside the CDR3, is GAGVSQTPSNKVTEKGKYVELRCDPISGHTALYWYRQSLGQGPEFLIYFQGTGAADDSGLPNDRFFAVRPEGSVSTLKIQRTERGDSAVYLCASSLGTSGATDTQYFGPGTRLTVL.